This entry features one T cell receptor (beta chain) sequence. The record originates from a study of blood T cell repertoires in COVID-19. Study background: Sites across the United States, Italy and Spain contributed samples from acute and convalescent COVID-19. PBMCs, B-cell-depleted T cells, or T cells were the source of the cDNA or gDNA that made up the material.

Authors' processing steps: Amplification from reference gene primers served as the basis for estimated nucleated cell counts. Assay used: immunoSEQ multiplex PCR; TCRdb lists only in-frame clones, some missing. V and J calls and clone size come straight from that table; D and trimming were deduced from the DNA. The sample has under 30,000 clones, 80% to 90% seen once. The V gene's germline CDR1 is SGHAT and CDR2 FQNNGV. Trimming took off 1 base at V and 7 bases at J, with 10 bases between the two ends. CDR3 length equals 13 residues. Source material: peripheral blood. The rearrangement uses TRBV11-2 and TRBJ1-2; D is perhaps TRBD1 (5 bases). The TCR was taken from a human donor in a cohort sampled during active COVID-19. The CDR3 DNA sequence: TGTGCCAGCAGCTTAGTGGCAGGGCTTGGCTACACCTTC. It encodes CASSLVAGLGYTF.